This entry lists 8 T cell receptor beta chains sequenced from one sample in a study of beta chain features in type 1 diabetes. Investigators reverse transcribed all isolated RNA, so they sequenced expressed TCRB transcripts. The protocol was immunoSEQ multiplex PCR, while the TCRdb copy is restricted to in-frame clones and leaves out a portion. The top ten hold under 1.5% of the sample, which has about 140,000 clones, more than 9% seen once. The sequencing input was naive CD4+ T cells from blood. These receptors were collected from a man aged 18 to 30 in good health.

The CDR3 nucleotides read TGTGCCAGCAAGGAGGGACTCACCGGGGAGCTGTTTTTT. Its protein product is CASKEGLTGELFF. This chain links TRBV2 with TRBJ2-2; TRBD2 is a possible D gene (6 bases). This CDR3 is 13 amino acids long. Germline loops: CDR1 SNHLY, CDR2 FYNNEI. Trimming took off 7 bases at V and 4 bases at J, with 10 bases between the two ends.

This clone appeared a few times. CDR3 nucleotides: TGTGCCAGCAGTTTACGGACAGGGGGGCTTGGCTACACCTTC. Protein sequence: CASSLRTGGLGYTF. The rearrangement joins TRBV27 to TRBJ1-2; 10 bases are a match to TRBD1. The V and J ends lost 2 bases and 7 bases, in that order; junction bases with no gene match: 4. The CDR3 has 14 amino acids. Germline CDR1 and CDR2: MNHEY and SMNVEV (reference sequence).

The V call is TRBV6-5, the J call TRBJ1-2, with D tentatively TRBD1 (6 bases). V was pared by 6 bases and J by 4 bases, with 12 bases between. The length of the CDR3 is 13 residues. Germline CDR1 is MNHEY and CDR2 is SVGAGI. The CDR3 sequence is CASREGQFYGYTF. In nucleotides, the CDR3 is TGTGCCAGCAGGGAAGGACAGTTCTATGGCTACACCTTC.

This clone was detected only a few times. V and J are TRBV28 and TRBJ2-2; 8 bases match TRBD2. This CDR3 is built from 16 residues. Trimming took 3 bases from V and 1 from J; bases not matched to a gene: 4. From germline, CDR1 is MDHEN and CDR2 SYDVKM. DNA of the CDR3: TGTGCCAGCAGTTTGTCCAGCGGGGGGAACACCGGGGAGCTGTTTTTT. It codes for CASSLSSGGNTGELFF.

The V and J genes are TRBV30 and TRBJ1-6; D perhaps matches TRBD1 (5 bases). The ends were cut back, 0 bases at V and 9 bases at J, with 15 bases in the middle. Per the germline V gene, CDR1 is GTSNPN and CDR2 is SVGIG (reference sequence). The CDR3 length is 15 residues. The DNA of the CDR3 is TGTGCCTGGAGTGTAGGGTCCGGGGGTAGTTCACCCCTCCACTTT. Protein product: CAWSVGSGGSSPLHF.

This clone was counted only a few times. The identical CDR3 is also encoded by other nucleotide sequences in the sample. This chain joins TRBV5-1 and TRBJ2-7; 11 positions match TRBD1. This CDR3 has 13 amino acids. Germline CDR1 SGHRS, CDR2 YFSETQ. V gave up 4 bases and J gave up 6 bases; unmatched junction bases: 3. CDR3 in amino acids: CASSPGQGGEQYF. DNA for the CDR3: TGCGCCAGCAGCCCGGGACAGGGGGGCGAGCAGTACTTC.

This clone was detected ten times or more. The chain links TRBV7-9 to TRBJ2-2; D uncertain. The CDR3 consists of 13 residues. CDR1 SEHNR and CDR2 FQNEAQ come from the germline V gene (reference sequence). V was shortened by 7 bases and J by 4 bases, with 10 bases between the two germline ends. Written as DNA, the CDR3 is TGTGCCAGCACCCAGTACCCCACCGGGGAGCTGTTTTTT. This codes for CASTQYPTGELFF.

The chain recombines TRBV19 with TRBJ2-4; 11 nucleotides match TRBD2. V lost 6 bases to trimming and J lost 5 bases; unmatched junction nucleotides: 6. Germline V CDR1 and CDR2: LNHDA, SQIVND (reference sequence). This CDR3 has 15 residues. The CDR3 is CASSRGLAGENIQYF. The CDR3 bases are TGTGCCAGTAGCCGTGGACTAGCGGGCGAAAACATTCAGTACTTC.